This is a list of T cell receptor beta chains from one sample in a study of vaccination effects on CD4 cells after COVID-19. TCRdb keeps only in-frame clones here, not all; method: immunoSEQ multiplex PCR. The data show tens of thousands of clones, with roughly two thirds seen just once and 20% to 25% held by the top ten. Antigens for these TCRs are unknown. Material: CD4+ T cells from PBMCs cultured with SARS-CoV-2 spike peptides, obtained before COVID-19 vaccination. All receptors derive from a human donor who received a COVID-19 vaccine. Both conserved end residues are part of each CDR3. A D gene is named only where the DNA matches it firmly. Size tells how often a clone was seen (once, few, many) or the class of an expanded clone, and some rows leave it out.

clone size	D gene	J gene	CDR3 length	V gene	CDR3 protein	CDR3 DNA
few	TRBD2	TRBJ2-1	16	TRBV5-6	CASSLLAGIGVDEQFF	TGTGCCAGCAGCTTGTTAGCGGGAATCGGCGTTGATGAGCAGTTCTTC
NA	NA	TRBJ1-2	19	TRBV27	CASSFLFRTDREGVRGYTF	TGTGCCAGCAGTTTTTTATTCCGAACCGACCGGGAGGGCGTACGCGGCTACACCTTC
medium-sized	NA	TRBJ1-6	13	TRBV18	CASSPTPYSPLHF	TGTGCCAGCTCACCGACACCTTATTCACCCCTCCACTTT
NA	TRBD1	TRBJ2-7	13	TRBV28	CASSSGTGVEQYF	TGTGCCAGCAGTTCCGGGACAGGGGTTGAGCAGTACTTC
NA	NA	TRBJ1-3	11	TRBV25-1	CASTQLGTIYF	TGTGCCAGCACACAGTTGGGCACCATATATTTT
NA	NA	TRBJ2-5	16	TRBV19	CASSIALSGPQETQYF	TGTGCCAGTAGTATAGCTCTTAGCGGCCCTCAAGAGACCCAGTACTTC
once	NA	TRBJ2-3	14	TRBV27	CASSLSVRTDTQYF	TGTGCCAGCAGTTTATCGGTGAGGACAGATACGCAGTATTTT
NA	TRBD2	TRBJ2-7	12	TRBV10-3	CAISSGSYEQYF	TGTGCCATCAGTAGCGGGAGTTACGAGCAGTACTTC
NA	NA	TRBJ2-1	15	TRBV5-1	CASSLEIAPGNEQFF	TGCGCCAGCAGCTTGGAAATCGCTCCTGGCAATGAGCAGTTCTTC
NA	TRBD2	TRBJ2-7	16	TRBV7-2	CASSSTSGRGSDEQYF	TGTGCCAGCAGCTCTACTAGCGGGAGAGGTAGCGACGAGCAGTACTTC
once	TRBD1	TRBJ1-1	15	TRBV9	CASSLEGAMNTEAFF	TGTGCCAGCAGCCTCGAGGGGGCAATGAACACTGAAGCTTTCTTT
NA	NA	TRBJ1-1	16	TRBV3-1/TRBV3-2	CASSQESLRGGTEAFF	TGTGCCAGCAGCCAAGAATCTCTCCGGGGTGGCACTGAAGCTTTCTTT
NA	TRBD1	TRBJ1-6	15	TRBV5-1	CASSLGDRDNSPLHF	TGCGCCAGCAGCTTGGGGGACAGGGACAATTCACCCCTCCACTTT
NA	NA	TRBJ2-3	14	TRBV18	CASSAIGGADTQYF	TGTGCCAGCTCAGCTATTGGGGGAGCAGATACGCAGTATTTT
NA	NA	TRBJ1-1	15	TRBV5-5	CASSQLGVRTTEAFF	TGTGCCAGCAGCCAATTGGGGGTTCGAACGACTGAAGCTTTCTTT
once	NA	TRBJ2-3	16	TRBV25-1	CASSASGGKGTDTQYF	TGTGCCAGCAGTGCATCAGGGGGGAAGGGCACAGATACGCAGTATTTT
NA	NA	TRBJ2-4	19	TRBV7-2	CASSLDGAALLGVKNIQYF	TGTGCCAGCAGCTTAGACGGAGCGGCCCTGTTGGGGGTCAAAAACATTCAGTACTTC
NA	TRBD2	TRBJ2-7	15	TRBV30	CAWGSLRGFSYEQYF	TGTGCCTGGGGTTCTTTGCGGGGGTTTTCCTACGAGCAGTACTTC